These T cell receptor beta chains were read from a single sample in a study of T cell responses to AZD1222 COVID-19 vaccine. Method: immunoSEQ multiplex PCR; TCRdb's copy keeps in-frame clones and lacks some. The sample lists approximately 200,000 clones, approximately 93% occurring once. Here the sequenced sample was peripheral blood, taken 28 days after the second AZD1222 dose. Receptor source: an adult who received the AZD1222 COVID-19 vaccine. Each CDR3 is given with its conserved first and last residue. The D gene is left open where the match is weak. For some rows the clone size is stated as once, few or many, or as a class when expanded; others skip it.

D | J | size | V | DNA | CDR3
NA | TRBJ2-7 | NA | TRBV5-6 | TGTGCCAGCAGCTTCCGGACGGAGCTCGTTTCCTACGAGCAGTACTTC | CASSFRTELVSYEQYF
TRBD1 | TRBJ1-2 | NA | TRBV28 | TGTGCCAGCAGTTTGACAGGGGGAGAAAATGGCTACACCTTC | CASSLTGGENGYTF
NA | TRBJ2-3 | NA | TRBV13 | TGTGCCAGCAGCCTCGCTTGGGGGGGCTCTAGCACAGATACGCAGTATTTT | CASSLAWGGSSTDTQYF
NA | TRBJ1-2 | once | TRBV5-1 | TGCGCCAGCAGCTCAGCGGGATTCGGCTATGGCTACACCTTC | CASSSAGFGYGYTF
TRBD2 | TRBJ2-2 | once | TRBV5-4 | TGTGCCAGCAGCTTGGCTAGCGGGGTGAACACCGGGGAGCTGTTTTTT | CASSLASGVNTGELFF
TRBD1 | TRBJ1-5 | NA | TRBV18 | TGTGCCAGCTCACCCTCTGGACAGGGTAGCAATCAGCCCCAGCATTTT | CASSPSGQGSNQPQHF
TRBD2 | TRBJ2-3 | NA | TRBV7-2 | TGTGCCAGCAGCTTAGTGCTAGCGGGGGGCGCAGATACGCAGTATTTT | CASSLVLAGGADTQYF
NA | TRBJ2-1 | NA | TRBV19 | TGTGCCAGTAGTATATACCCTCCCAGGGGAGCCTACAATGAGCAGTTCTTC | CASSIYPPRGAYNEQFF
NA | TRBJ2-1 | NA | TRBV30 | TGTGCCTGGAGCTCGGGAGTCTCCTACAATGAGCAGTTCTTC | CAWSSGVSYNEQFF
NA | TRBJ1-6 | NA | TRBV28 | TGTGCCAGCAACATTAACTATAATTCACCCCTCCACTTT | CASNINYNSPLHF
TRBD1 | TRBJ1-6 | NA | TRBV28 | TGTGCCAGCAGTAACCCGACAGGGAGGGTGATTTCACCCCTCCACTTT | CASSNPTGRVISPLHF
NA | TRBJ2-7 | NA | TRBV15 | TGTGCCACCAGCAGAGATTACGTGGGGACTGAGAGCTCCTACGAGCAGTACTTC | CATSRDYVGTESSYEQYF
NA | TRBJ2-3 | NA | TRBV2 | TGTGCCAGCAGCTATTCCACAGATACGCAGTATTTT | CASSYSTDTQYF
TRBD1 | TRBJ2-1 | once | TRBV24-1 | TGTGCCACAGCCGGGACAGTCAACAATGAGCAGTTCTTC | CATAGTVNNEQFF
NA | TRBJ1-5 | NA | TRBV2 | TGTGCCAGCAGCCCTACAAGGGACAATCAGCCCCAGCATTTT | CASSPTRDNQPQHF
NA | TRBJ2-7 | NA | TRBV3-1/TRBV3-2 | TGTGCCAGCAGCCAAGATAGCATATCCTACGAGCAGTACTTC | CASSQDSISYEQYF
NA | TRBJ1-1 | NA | TRBV9 | TGTGCCAGCAGCGTAGGCCGAAACACTGAAGCTTTCTTT | CASSVGRNTEAFF
TRBD1 | TRBJ1-4 | NA | TRBV24-1 | TGTGCCACCAGTGACGCGGGACAGGTTGAAAAACTGTTTTTT | CATSDAGQVEKLFF
NA | TRBJ1-2 | once | TRBV5-1 | TGCGCCAGCAGACAGGCCGCTAACTATGGCTACACCTTC | CASRQAANYGYTF
NA | TRBJ2-1 | NA | TRBV2 | TGTGCCAGCAGTGAAAGGGGTAATGAGCAGTTCTTC | CASSERGNEQFF
NA | TRBJ2-3 | NA | TRBV9 | TGTGCCAGCAGCGCGTTCACAGATACGCAGTATTTT | CASSAFTDTQYF
TRBD1 | TRBJ2-1 | NA | TRBV19 | TGTGCCAGTAGTTCCCCGGGACAGGGGTTTCACAATGAGCAGTTCTTC | CASSSPGQGFHNEQFF
NA | TRBJ2-3 | NA | TRBV2 | TGTGCCAGCAGTAGAAGCGGAACAGATACGCAGTATTTT | CASSRSGTDTQYF
TRBD1 | TRBJ1-2 | NA | TRBV27 | TGTGCCAGCAAAGACAGGGTTAACTATGGCTACACCTTC | CASKDRVNYGYTF
NA | TRBJ1-1 | NA | TRBV19 | TGTGCCACTTCTGGACAGCCGAACACTGAAGCTTTCTTT | CATSGQPNTEAFF
NA | TRBJ1-2 | once | TRBV7-9 | TGTGCCAGCAGCGCAGGGTATGGCTACACCTTC | CASSAGYGYTF
NA | TRBJ2-3 | once | TRBV4-2 | TGTGCCAGCAGCCAAGTCCAGCGAGGTAGCACAGATACGCAGTATTTT | CASSQVQRGSTDTQYF
NA | TRBJ1-5 | once | TRBV7-9 | TGTGCCAGCAGCTTAGCAGGGTTGGATCAGCCCCAGCATTTT | CASSLAGLDQPQHF
NA | TRBJ2-5 | NA | TRBV30 | TGTGCCTGGAGTGTGTCCCCCCGGCAGACCCAGTACTTC | CAWSVSPRQTQYF
NA | TRBJ1-1 | once | TRBV15 | TGTGCCACCAGCAGAGATCGAGGGGAGGACGCTTTCTTT | CATSRDRGEDAFF
NA | TRBJ1-2 | once | TRBV2 | TGTGCCAGCAGGAAGACAGCGAACTATGGCTACACCTTC | CASRKTANYGYTF
NA | TRBJ1-1 | NA | TRBV2 | TGTGCCAGCAGATTCAGGGTGAACACTGAAGCTTTCTTT | CASRFRVNTEAFF
NA | TRBJ1-2 | NA | TRBV27 | TGTGCCAGCAGTTCCCTAGGTGGAGGGCACTATGGCTACACCTTC | CASSSLGGGHYGYTF
TRBD2 | TRBJ2-1 | NA | TRBV19 | TGTGCCAGTAGTATAGTAGCGGGGGTTCCCAACCAGCAGTTCTTC | CASSIVAGVPNQQFF
TRBD1 | TRBJ1-5 | NA | TRBV3-1/TRBV3-2 | TGTGCCAGCAGCCAAGACCGGGACAGGGGGCCAAATAGCAATCAGCCCCAGCATTTT | CASSQDRDRGPNSNQPQHF
NA | TRBJ1-6 | NA | TRBV12-3/TRBV12-4 | TGTGCCAGCAAGCAGGGCCCTTCACCCCTCCACTTT | CASKQGPSPLHF